Below are 17 T cell receptor beta chains sequenced from a single sample in a study of cytomegalovirus exposure and HLA in healthy donors (TCRdb year 2017). Receptor libraries were prepared by the immunoSEQ multiplex PCR assay. The source is immuneACCESS, and TCRdb retained only in-frame sequences with V and J called. Part of the clones is not carried over; for the studies checked, unresolved V genes explain less than half of this, and the remainder is unexplained. The sample yields around 150,000 clones; 80% to 85% were counted once. The top ten clones comprise 9.5% to 13% of the sample. The sample consisted of PBMCs. These receptor sequences come from a man younger than 45 in good health and CMV-seropositive.

The chain is built from TRBV9 and TRBJ1-2, with 9 bases matching TRBD1. The V gene's germline CDR1 is SGDLS and CDR2 YYNGEE. V was clipped by 4 bases and J by 6 bases; unmatched bases: 22. The CDR3 loop spans 19 amino acids. The CDR3, as DNA: TGTGCCAGCAGCCCAATAGGGAGAATTGGGGGACAGGGAAGACATGGCTACACCTTC. Its protein product is CASSPIGRIGGQGRHGYTF.

The V call is TRBV28, the J call TRBJ1-4; the D is unclear. In germline, CDR1 is MDHEN, CDR2 SYDVKM. Trimming removed 6 bases from V and 1 base from J, with 9 bases in between. CDR3 length equals 14 residues. The CDR3: CASRVGRTNEKLFF. For the CDR3, the DNA is TGTGCCAGCAGGGTGGGGAGAACTAATGAAAAACTGTTTTTT.

V gene TRBV5-6 combines with J gene TRBJ1-2, with 11 bases that match TRBD1. CDR1 and CDR2 (germline): SGHDT, YYEEEE. Germline trimming cut 4 bases from V and 8 bases from J; bases unmatched to any gene: 4. There are 13 residues in the CDR3. The CDR3 region has the DNA TGTGCCAGCAGCCAGGACAGGGGGCTAGGCTACACCTTC. Its translation: CASSQDRGLGYTF.

This rearrangement joins TRBV6-5 to TRBJ2-7; TRBD1 agrees at 8 bases. The CDR3 totals 14 residues. V lost 4 bases and J lost 3; bases outside the gene matches: 5. The germline V gene encodes CDR1 MNHEY and CDR2 SVGAGI. The CDR3 reads CASSLGQVSYEQYF. For the CDR3, the DNA is TGTGCCAGCAGTTTGGGACAGGTGAGCTACGAGCAGTACTTC.

This chain connects TRBV5-1 to TRBJ1-2; 8 nucleotides align to TRBD1. The CDR3 contains 15 residues. The ends lost 4 bases at V and 5 bases at J; junction bases unmatched: 10. In germline, CDR1 is SGHRS, CDR2 YFSETQ. CDR3 sequence: CASSPGTGTMYGYTF. CDR3 bases: TGCGCCAGCAGCCCCGGGACAGGAACCATGTATGGCTACACCTTC.

This chain's CDR3 is CASSLGAGTDTQYF. The DNA for the CDR3 is TGTGCCAGCAGCTTAGGGGCAGGCACAGATACGCAGTATTTT. The chain combines TRBV7-6 with TRBJ2-3; D uncertain. Germline CDR1 reads SGHVS; CDR2 reads FNYEAQ. V lost 1 base, J lost 1 base, and 6 bases lay in between. The CDR3 covers 14 residues.

The chain carries TRBV28 and TRBJ2-7; D perhaps matches TRBD1 (7 bases). The CDR3 is made up of 13 amino acids. The ends were cut back, 6 bases at V and 0 bases at J, with 9 bases in the middle. Germline V gene lookup returns CDR1 MDHEN and CDR2 SYDVKM. CDR3 sequence: CASRRDSSYEQYF. The CDR3 DNA is TGTGCCAGCAGGCGGGACAGCTCCTACGAGCAGTACTTC.

The V gene is TRBV5-1, the J gene TRBJ2-3, with D tentatively TRBD1 (5 bases). Germline-derived CDR1 and CDR2 are SGHRS and YFSETQ. With 4 bases removed from V and 4 bases from J, the gap between germline ends came to 13 bases. The CDR3 runs to 14 residues. The CDR3, as DNA: TGCGCCAGCAGCCCGCAGGGATGGGCAGATACGCAGTATTTT. Encoded protein: CASSPQGWADTQYF.

The chain links TRBV7-9 to TRBJ1-5; 7 nucleotides agree with TRBD1. The CDR3 length is 15 residues. The junction had 4 bases not matched to a gene; V was cut back by 5 bases and J by 0 bases. The V gene's germline CDR1 is SEHNR and CDR2 FQNEAQ (reference sequence). In DNA, the CDR3 is TGTGCCAGCAGCGACGGACAGGTTAGCAATCAGCCCCAGCATTTT. This sequence encodes CASSDGQVSNQPQHF. Based on the CDR3 plus reference TRBV7-9 and TRBJ1-5, the full variable domain is DTGVSQNPRHKITKRGQNVTFRCDPISEHNRLYWYRQTLGQGPEFLTYFQNEAQLEKSRLLSDRFSAERPKGSFSTLEIQRTEQGDSAMYLCASSDGQVSNQPQHFGDGTRLSIL.

The CDR3 sequence is CASGEREGRLGTDTQYF. CDR3 bases: TGTGCCAGCGGAGAGCGGGAGGGCCGCTTGGGAACAGATACGCAGTATTTT. V is TRBV2 and J is TRBJ2-3, with TRBD2 matching 10 bases. This CDR3 spans 17 amino acids. V shed 8 bases, J shed 3 bases, and the junction held 14 bases outside the gene matches. Germline lookup yields CDR1 SNHLY and CDR2 FYNNEI.

The rearrangement joins TRBV9 to TRBJ1-4; 8 nucleotides line up with TRBD1. Per germline, CDR1 SGDLS and CDR2 YYNGEE. The CDR3 runs to 14 residues. With 4 bases clipped from V and 14 bases from J, the junction kept 13 bases outside the gene matches. The CDR3 protein is CASSLGQGGSFLFF. In nucleotides, the CDR3 is TGTGCCAGCAGCCTCGGACAGGGAGGATCGTTTCTGTTTTTT.

The rearrangement uses TRBV18 and TRBJ1-3, with no clear D. Germline V lookup: CDR1 KGHSH, CDR2 LQKENI. CDR3 length: 14 amino acids. The germline V and J ends were trimmed by 4 bases and 1 base, with 8 bases remaining between them. The CDR3 DNA follows: TGTGCCAGCTCACAGGGAGAATCTGGAAACACCATATATTTT. It is translated as CASSQGESGNTIYF.

This clone showed up many times. Other DNA sequences in the sample encode the same CDR3. The chain has TRBV7-9 and TRBJ1-2; the D is unclear. V was shortened by 3 bases and J by 8 bases, with 13 bases between the two germline ends. This CDR3 is built from 13 residues. Per germline, CDR1 SEHNR and CDR2 FQNEAQ (reference sequence). CDR3 in DNA: TGTGCCAGCAGCTTCGGGGAGTTGGGCGGCTACACCTTC. Protein product: CASSFGELGGYTF.

This chain links TRBV7-7 with TRBJ1-1, with 7 bases that match TRBD1. The germline gives CDR1 SSHAT, CDR2 FNYEAQ (reference sequence). Trimming took 2 bases from V and 7 from J; bases not matched to a gene: 13. There are 16 residues in the CDR3. CDR3 sequence reads: CASSLTRDRETGEAFF. The CDR3 DNA sequence: TGTGCCAGCAGCTTAACCCGGGACAGAGAGACGGGTGAAGCTTTCTTT.

This rearrangement joins TRBV10-1 to TRBJ2-1; D is possibly TRBD2 (5 bases). CDR1 and CDR2 from the germline V gene are WNHNN and SYGVQD (reference sequence). The CDR3 spans 15 residues. With 0 bases removed from V and 3 bases from J, the gap between germline ends came to 9 bases. CDR3 region: CASSESRAGYNEQFF. DNA for the CDR3: TGCGCCAGCAGTGAGTCAAGGGCGGGCTACAATGAGCAGTTCTTC.

The CDR3 DNA is TGCGCCAGCAGCCAAGATCGGAGCGGAGGCATTCAGTACTTC. Encoded protein: CASSQDRSGGIQYF. The chain combines TRBV4-3 with TRBJ2-4; D perhaps matches TRBD2 (5 bases). Germline lookup yields CDR1 LGHNA and CDR2 YSLEER. V lost 0 bases to trimming and J lost 9 bases, with 12 bases between them. This CDR3 has 14 amino acids.

The J gene is TRBJ2-1, the V gene TRBV2; tentatively, D is TRBD1 (5 bases). The CDR3 contains 15 residues. Germline CDR1 is SNHLY and CDR2 is FYNNEI. V lost 6 bases to trimming and J lost 0 bases, with 12 bases between them. The CDR3 protein is CASSPQGNSYNEQFF. CDR3 DNA sequence: TGTGCCAGCAGCCCCCAGGGAAACTCCTACAATGAGCAGTTCTTC.